Detailed here is one TCR beta chain. This clonotype was observed many times. Its binding antigen is unknown. Base qualities were left out, and no much larger clone turns up one base away. The reads were generated on an Illumina HiSeq 2500. Superscript III and a set of TRAV- and TRBV-specific primers were used to synthesize first-strand cDNA, so that both TCRalpha and TCRbeta chains were covered. TCRs were amplified with Phusion for about 22 PCR cycles using a constant-region primer together with the adapter attached to the V primers. The MessageAmp II aRNA Amplification Kit was used to amplify the isolated mRNA, with in vitro transcription run for 16 hours at 37 degrees C. The Dynabeads mRNA DIRECT Purification Kit was used to isolate the mRNA for TCR sequencing. Indexed Illumina adapters were added in a second Phusion PCR of approximately 25 cycles, after which AMPure XP beads were used to purify the products. The authors processed their data as follows. Using custom Perl scripts, TCR sequences encoding the same protein were pooled, out-of-frame sequences were removed, and the abundance of each clonotype was computed. TCR sequences supported by only a single read were excluded from analysis. Shannon entropy, Gini index, clonality, richness, and the frequency of TCRs shared between repertoires were included as repertoire metrics. Using fastp trimming at Q25 and MiXCR clonotype assembly, TCRdb reanalyzed the public sequencing data and kept in-frame beta chains. Rows with a matching CDR3 protein are joined into one entry that keeps the most common DNA and genes. What appears here as the V and J calls and clone size reflects TCRdb's work, not the paper's. A total of about 64,000 distinct CDR3 sequences appear in this sample, around a quarter of them only once. The top ten clonotypes cover 6.6% of the sample.

These data are taken from a study of low-dose radiotherapy and immunotherapy resistance in tumors (dated by TCRdb to 2022 to 2024). About the investigation overall: In Cohort 1, each fraction delivered 0.5 Gy every 2 weeks, and the prescribed total PTV dose was 6.5 Gy. Cyclophosphamide 200 mg/m2 was administered intravenously every two weeks, one day before each radiation and immunotherapy administration. In Cohort 2, 1 Gy per fraction was delivered every two weeks, for a total of 13 Gy over 26 weeks. The trial did not randomize participants into treatment groups. Patients were given nivolumab as a 240 mg flat dose every two weeks and ipilimumab at 1 mg/kg every six weeks, with both drugs delivered intravenously. The translational analysis covered eight patients: three from the first dose cohort and the first five from the second dose cohort. Aspirin 300 mg was taken orally once daily by patients for four cycles, starting on cycle 1 day 1.

From the germline V gene, CDR1 is MDHEN and CDR2 is SYDVKM. From cysteine to phenylalanine, the CDR3 is 16 amino acids long. Just the 48-base CDR3 DNA is kept, in frame starting at base 1. A distance of 16 bases separates the germline ends of V and J, which lose 3 bases and 3 bases respectively. Sample time point, as interpreted from the label and publication: before trial treatment. Donors were enrolled in RACIN, a single-arm phase I dose-escalation trial in which nivolumab, ipilimumab, aspirin, low-dose cyclophosphamide and low-dose radiotherapy were combined. To be eligible, a patient needed to have an advanced solid tumor that was TIL-negative.

This specimen consisted of PBMCs, obtained before treatment. This clonotype originated in a male donor with rectosigmoid adenocarcinoma. Recombination linked TRBV28 to TRBJ2-3; the D gene is tentatively TRBD1 or TRBD2, each matching 6 bases. CDR3 region: CASSFPRGQLTDTQYF. The sequenced DNA: TGTGCCAGCAGTTTCCCCCGGGGGCAGTTAACAGATACGCAGTATTTT. Reference TRBV28 and TRBJ2-3 genes cover what lies past the CDR3, so the full variable domain is DVKVTQSSRYLVKRTGEKVFLECVQDMDHENMFWYRQDPGLGLRLIYFSYDVKMKEKGDIPEGYSVSREKKERFSLILESASTNQTSMYLCASSFPRGQLTDTQYFGPGTRLTVL.